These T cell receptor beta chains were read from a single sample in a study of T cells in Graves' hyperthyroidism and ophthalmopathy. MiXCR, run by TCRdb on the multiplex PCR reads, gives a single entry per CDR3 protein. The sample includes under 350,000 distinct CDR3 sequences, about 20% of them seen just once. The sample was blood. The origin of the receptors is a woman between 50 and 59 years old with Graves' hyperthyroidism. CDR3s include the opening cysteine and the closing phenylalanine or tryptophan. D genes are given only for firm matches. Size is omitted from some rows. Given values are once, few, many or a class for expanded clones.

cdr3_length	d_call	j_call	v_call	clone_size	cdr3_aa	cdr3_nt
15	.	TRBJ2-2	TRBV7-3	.	CASSLTTGYGGELFF	TGTGCCAGCAGCTTAACGACGGGGTACGGCGGGGAGCTGTTTTTT
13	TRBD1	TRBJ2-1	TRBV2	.	CASRKTGDNEQFF	TGTGCCAGCAGGAAAACAGGGGACAATGAGCAGTTCTTC
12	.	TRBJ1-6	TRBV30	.	CAWADRDSPLHF	TGTGCCTGGGCAGACAGAGATTCACCCCTCCACTTT
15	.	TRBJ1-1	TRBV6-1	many	CASSAIQGGNTEAFF	TGTGCCAGCAGTGCTATACAGGGTGGGAACACTGAAGCTTTCTTT
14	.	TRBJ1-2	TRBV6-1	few	CASSPLGDFYGYTF	TGTGCCAGCAGCCCCTTGGGCGATTTCTATGGCTACACCTTC
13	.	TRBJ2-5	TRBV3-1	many	CASSQTAQETQYF	TGTGCCAGCAGCCAAACTGCTCAAGAGACCCAGTACTTC
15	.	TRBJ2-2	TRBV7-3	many	CASSLVGHFAGELFF	TGTGCCAGCAGCTTGGTCGGACACTTTGCCGGGGAGCTGTTTTTT
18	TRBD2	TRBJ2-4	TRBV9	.	CASSLRLGGGPGEDIQYF	TGTGCCAGCAGCTTGAGGCTAGGCGGGGGGCCGGGAGAGGACATTCAGTACTTC
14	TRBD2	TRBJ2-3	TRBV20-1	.	CSARERETTDTQYF	TGCAGTGCTAGGGAGCGGGAAACCACAGATACGCAGTATTTT
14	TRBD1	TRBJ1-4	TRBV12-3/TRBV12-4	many	CASSGTGINEKLFF	TGTGCCAGCAGCGGGACAGGGATAAATGAAAAACTGTTTTTT
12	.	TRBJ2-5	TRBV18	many	CASSTIRETQYF	TGTGCCAGCTCAACGATCCGGGAGACCCAGTACTTC
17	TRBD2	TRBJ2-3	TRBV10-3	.	CAISEKGSGRARDTQYF	TGTGCCATCAGTGAAAAGGGCAGCGGGAGGGCCAGAGATACGCAGTATTTT
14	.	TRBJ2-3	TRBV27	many	CASNTRIGGDTQYF	TGTGCCAGCAATACCCGAATAGGGGGGGATACGCAGTATTTT
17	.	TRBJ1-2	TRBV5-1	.	CASSPRVPGAPNYGYTF	TGCGCCAGCAGCCCCAGGGTCCCGGGTGCTCCTAACTATGGCTACACCTTC
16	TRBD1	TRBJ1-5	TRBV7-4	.	CASSFLPQGAYQPQHF	TGTGCCAGCAGCTTCTTACCACAGGGGGCCTATCAGCCCCAGCATTTT
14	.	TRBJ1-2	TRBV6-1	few	CASTRQLRGDGYTF	TGTGCCAGCACCAGACAGCTTAGGGGGGACGGCTACACCTTC
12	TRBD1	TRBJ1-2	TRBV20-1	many	CSALGGNYGYTF	TGCAGTGCCCTAGGGGGCAACTATGGCTACACCTTC
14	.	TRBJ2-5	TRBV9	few	CASSVGTAQETQYF	TGTGCCAGCAGCGTAGGGACAGCACAAGAGACCCAGTACTTC
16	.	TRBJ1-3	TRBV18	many	CASHTKHRAAGNTIYF	TGTGCCAGCCACACAAAGCACAGGGCGGCTGGAAACACCATATATTTT
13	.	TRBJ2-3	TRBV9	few	CASEADNTDTQYF	TGTGCCAGCGAAGCTGACAACACAGATACGCAGTATTTT
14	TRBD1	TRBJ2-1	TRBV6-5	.	CASSYSNRGNEQFF	TGTGCCAGCAGTTACTCTAACAGGGGCAATGAGCAGTTCTTC
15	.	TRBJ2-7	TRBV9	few	CASSPGGPRSYEQYF	TGTGCCAGCAGCCCGGGCGGACCACGCTCCTACGAGCAGTACTTC
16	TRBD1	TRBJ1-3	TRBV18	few	CASSPTGTGSGNTIYF	TGTGCCAGCTCACCTACCGGGACAGGGTCTGGAAACACCATATATTTT
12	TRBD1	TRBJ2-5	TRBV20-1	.	CSARDRGGTQYF	TGCAGTGCTAGGGACAGGGGGGGGACCCAGTACTTC
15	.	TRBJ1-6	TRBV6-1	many	CASSTQDSYNSPLHF	TGTGCCAGCAGTACACAAGACTCCTATAATTCACCCCTCCACTTT
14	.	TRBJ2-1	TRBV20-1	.	CSARESLGARTQFF	TGCAGTGCTAGAGAGTCGTTAGGGGCCAGAACGCAGTTCTTC
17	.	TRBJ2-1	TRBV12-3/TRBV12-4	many	CASSSQLGRGSYNEQFF	TGTGCCAGCAGTTCTCAACTAGGGCGAGGGTCCTACAATGAGCAGTTCTTC
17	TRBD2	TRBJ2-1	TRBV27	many	CASSNPGTSGSYNEQFF	TGTGCCAGCAGTAATCCCGGGACTAGCGGCTCCTACAATGAGCAGTTCTTC
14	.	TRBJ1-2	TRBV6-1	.	CASSTAGANYGYTF	TGTGCCAGTAGTACCGCTGGAGCTAACTATGGCTACACCTTC
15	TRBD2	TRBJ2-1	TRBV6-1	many	CASSELAGELDEQFF	TGTGCCAGCAGCGAGCTAGCGGGAGAGTTGGATGAGCAGTTCTTC
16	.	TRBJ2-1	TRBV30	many	CAWSALKRKPDNEQFF	TGTGCCTGGAGTGCCTTGAAGCGGAAACCTGATAATGAGCAGTTCTTC
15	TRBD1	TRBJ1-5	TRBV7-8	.	CASTDGTGRNQPQHF	TGTGCCAGCACCGACGGGACAGGGAGAAATCAGCCCCAGCATTTT
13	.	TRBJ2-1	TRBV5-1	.	CASSFPGSNEQFF	TGCGCCAGCAGTTTTCCCGGAAGCAATGAGCAGTTCTTC
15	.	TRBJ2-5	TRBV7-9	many	CASSAWGGPQETQYF	TGTGCCAGCAGCGCCTGGGGGGGGCCCCAGGAGACCCAGTACTTC
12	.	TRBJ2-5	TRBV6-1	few	CASSEAGETQYF	TGTGCCAGCAGTGAAGCCGGGGAGACCCAGTACTTC
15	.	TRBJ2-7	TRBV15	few	CATSRGRAGVGEQYF	TGTGCCACCAGCAGAGGCCGAGCTGGGGTTGGCGAGCAGTACTTC
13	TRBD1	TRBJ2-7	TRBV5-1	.	CASLGTGAYEQYF	TGCGCCAGCCTCGGGACAGGGGCCTACGAGCAGTACTTC
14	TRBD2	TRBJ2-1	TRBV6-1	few	CASNPLAGGNEQFF	TGTGCCAGCAACCCACTAGCGGGAGGCAATGAGCAGTTCTTC
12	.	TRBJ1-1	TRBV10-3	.	CAASGGRTEAFF	TGTGCCGCCTCGGGGGGCCGGACTGAAGCTTTCTTT
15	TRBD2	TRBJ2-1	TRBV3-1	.	CASSQGLAGEIEQFF	TGTGCCAGCAGCCAAGGACTAGCGGGAGAAATTGAGCAGTTCTTC
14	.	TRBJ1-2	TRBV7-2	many	CASSLSGAHYGYTF	TGTGCCAGCAGCTTATCCGGGGCCCACTATGGCTACACCTTC
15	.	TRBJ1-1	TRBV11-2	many	CASSLDGGGGTEAFF	TGTGCCAGCAGCTTAGATGGCGGTGGGGGGACTGAAGCTTTCTTT
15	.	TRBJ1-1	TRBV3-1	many	CASSLDLFEGFEAFF	TGTGCCAGCAGCCTGGATTTATTCGAGGGGTTTGAAGCTTTCTTT
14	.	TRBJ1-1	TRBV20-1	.	CSAQYRQAGTEAFF	TGCAGTGCTCAATACAGACAGGCCGGCACTGAAGCTTTCTTT
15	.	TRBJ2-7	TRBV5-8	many	CASSLRSGSSYEQYF	TGTGCCAGCAGCTTGCGGAGCGGGTCTTCCTACGAGCAGTACTTC
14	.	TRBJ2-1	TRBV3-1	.	CASSQEGSGNEQFF	TGTGCCAGCAGCCAAGAAGGCTCCGGGAATGAGCAGTTCTTC
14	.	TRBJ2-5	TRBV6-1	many	CASSLTLGSETQYF	TGTGCCAGCAGTCTTACCCTAGGATCGGAGACCCAGTACTTC
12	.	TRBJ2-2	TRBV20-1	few	CSAGHGGPKLFF	TGCAGTGCGGGACATGGGGGACCGAAGCTGTTTTTT
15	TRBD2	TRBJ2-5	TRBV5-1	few	CASSASGSNRETQYF	TGCGCCAGCAGCGCTAGCGGGAGTAATCGGGAGACCCAGTACTTC
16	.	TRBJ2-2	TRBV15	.	CATSRDLLGDTGELFF	TGTGCCACCAGCAGAGATCTGTTAGGGGACACCGGGGAGCTGTTTTTT
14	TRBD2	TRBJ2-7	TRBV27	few	CASSLRRECYEQYF	TGTGCCAGCAGTTTAAGGCGGGAGTGCTACGAGCAGTACTTC